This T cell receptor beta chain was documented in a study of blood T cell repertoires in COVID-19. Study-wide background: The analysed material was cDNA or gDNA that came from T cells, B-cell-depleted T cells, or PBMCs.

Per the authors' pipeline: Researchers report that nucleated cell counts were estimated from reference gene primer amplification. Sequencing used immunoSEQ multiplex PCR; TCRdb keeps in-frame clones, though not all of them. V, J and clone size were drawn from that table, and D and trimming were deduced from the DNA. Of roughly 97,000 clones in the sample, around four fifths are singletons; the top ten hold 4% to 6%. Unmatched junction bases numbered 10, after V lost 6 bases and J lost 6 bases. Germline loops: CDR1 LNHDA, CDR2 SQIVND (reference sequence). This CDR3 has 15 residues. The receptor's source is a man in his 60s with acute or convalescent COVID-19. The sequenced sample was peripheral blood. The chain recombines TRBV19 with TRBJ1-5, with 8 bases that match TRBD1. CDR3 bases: TGTGCCAGTAGGAATCCAGGGGGCCCAGGTCAGCCCCAGCATTTT. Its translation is CASRNPGGPGQPQHF.